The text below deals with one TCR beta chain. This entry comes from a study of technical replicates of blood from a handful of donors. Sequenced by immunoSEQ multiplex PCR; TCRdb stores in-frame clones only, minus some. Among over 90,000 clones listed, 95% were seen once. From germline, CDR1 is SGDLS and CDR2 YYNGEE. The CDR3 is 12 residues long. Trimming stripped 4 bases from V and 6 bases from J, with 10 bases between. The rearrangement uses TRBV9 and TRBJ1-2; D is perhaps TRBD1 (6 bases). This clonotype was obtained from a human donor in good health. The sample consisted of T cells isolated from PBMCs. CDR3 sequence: CASSMGANGYTF. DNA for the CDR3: TGTGCCAGCAGCATGGGGGCTAATGGCTACACCTTC.